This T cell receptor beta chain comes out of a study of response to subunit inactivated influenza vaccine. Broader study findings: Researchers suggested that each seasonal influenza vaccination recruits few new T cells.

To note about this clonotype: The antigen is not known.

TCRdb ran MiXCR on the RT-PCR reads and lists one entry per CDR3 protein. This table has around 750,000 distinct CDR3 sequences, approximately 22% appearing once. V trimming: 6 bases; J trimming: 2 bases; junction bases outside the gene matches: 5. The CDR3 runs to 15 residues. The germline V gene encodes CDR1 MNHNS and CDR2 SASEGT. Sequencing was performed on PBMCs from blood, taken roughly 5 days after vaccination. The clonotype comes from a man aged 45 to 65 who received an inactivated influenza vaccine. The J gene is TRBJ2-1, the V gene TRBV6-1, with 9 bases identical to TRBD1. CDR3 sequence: CASRTTGGAYNEQFF. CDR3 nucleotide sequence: TGTGCCAGCAGGACTACAGGGGGCGCCTACAATGAGCAGTTCTTC.